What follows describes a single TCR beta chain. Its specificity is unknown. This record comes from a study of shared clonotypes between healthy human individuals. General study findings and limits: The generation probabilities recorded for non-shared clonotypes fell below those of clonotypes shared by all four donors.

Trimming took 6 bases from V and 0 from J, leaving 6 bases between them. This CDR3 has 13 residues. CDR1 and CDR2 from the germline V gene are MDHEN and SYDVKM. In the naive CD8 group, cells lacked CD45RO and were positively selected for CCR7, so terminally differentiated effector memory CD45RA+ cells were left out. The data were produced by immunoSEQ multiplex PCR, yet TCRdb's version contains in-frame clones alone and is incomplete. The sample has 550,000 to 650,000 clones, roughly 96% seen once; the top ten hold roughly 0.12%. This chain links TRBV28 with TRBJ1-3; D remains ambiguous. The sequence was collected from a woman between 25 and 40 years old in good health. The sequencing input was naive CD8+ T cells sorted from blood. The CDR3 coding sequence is TGTGCCAGCAGCTTTAACTCTGGAAACACCATATATTTT. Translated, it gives CASSFNSGNTIYF.